The present TCR beta chain was sequenced within a study of T cells in Graves' hyperthyroidism and ophthalmopathy. The study, taken as a whole, reports: Ophthalmopathy cases were set apart from stable hyperthyroidism by a 13 V-J model.

This clonotype was seen many times. The antigen is unknown. CDR1 is LGHNA and CDR2 is YNFKEQ in the germline V gene. The CDR3 length is 15 residues. J gave up 9 bases and V 0 bases, and 6 bases lay outside the gene matches. RNA transcripts gave rise to amplified TCR beta CDR3 regions. A first-round RT-PCR of the TCR CDR3 used the HTBI primer set. MiXCR, applied by TCRdb to the multiplex PCR reads, yields one record per CDR3 protein. The sample consists of about 350,000 distinct CDR3 sequences, 14% of them appearing once. Specimen: blood. The clonotype originates from a woman in her twenties or thirties with Graves' hyperthyroidism. The V and J genes are TRBV4-2 and TRBJ2-1, with 9 bases aligning to TRBD2. CDR3 in DNA: TGTGCCAGCAGCCAAGATAGCGGGAGTCCTAGTGAGCAGTTCTTC. Its translation is CASSQDSGSPSEQFF.